The rows below give T cell receptor beta chains drawn from one sample of a study of cytomegalovirus exposure and HLA in healthy donors. Data came from immunoSEQ multiplex PCR; TCRdb stores just in-frame clones and leaves some out. The repertoire holds 200,000 to 250,000 clones, with 70% to 85% as singletons. What was sequenced was PBMCs. Every receptor here comes from a woman aged 60-75 years in good health and CMV-seropositive. CDR3s include the opening cysteine and the closing phenylalanine or tryptophan. D genes are given only for firm matches. The listing skips clone size in some rows; elsewhere it reads once, few, many or a size class.

size,V,length,J,D,CDR3,DNA
-,TRBV4-1,15,TRBJ1-1,-,CASSQITDMNTEAFF,TGCGCCAGCAGCCAAATTACGGACATGAACACTGAAGCTTTCTTT
-,TRBV6-4,15,TRBJ2-1,-,CASSDEAGSFNEQFF,TGTGCCAGCAGTGACGAGGCGGGGTCGTTCAATGAGCAGTTCTTC
few,TRBV5-1,14,TRBJ2-2,TRBD2,CASRAGLNTGELFF,TGCGCCAGCAGAGCGGGGCTCAACACCGGGGAGCTGTTTTTT
-,TRBV5-4,13,TRBJ1-5,TRBD1,CASSPGQTGPQHF,TGTGCCAGCAGCCCGGGACAGACGGGGCCCCAGCATTTT
-,TRBV9,18,TRBJ2-2,TRBD2,CASSVTGRGAANTGELFF,TGTGCCAGCAGCGTTACGGGGCGGGGGGCCGCGAACACCGGGGAGCTGTTTTTT
-,TRBV5-4,14,TRBJ2-5,-,CASSMDREGETQYF,TGTGCCAGCAGCATGGACAGGGAGGGAGAGACCCAGTACTTC
-,TRBV9,18,TRBJ1-4,TRBD1,CASSATGTGFLLNEKLFF,TGTGCCAGCAGCGCGACCGGGACAGGGTTTCTTTTGAATGAAAAACTGTTTTTT
few,TRBV4-2,15,TRBJ2-3,TRBD1,CASSQAGGVADTQYF,TGTGCCAGCAGCCAGGCAGGGGGCGTCGCAGATACGCAGTATTTT
-,TRBV15,15,TRBJ2-1,TRBD1,CATSRDRDPYNEQFF,TGTGCCACCAGTAGGGACAGGGACCCCTACAATGAGCAGTTCTTC
-,TRBV4-2,17,TRBJ2-1,TRBD1,CASSQDKGTGSDNEQFF,TGTGCCAGCAGCCAAGATAAAGGGACAGGGTCGGACAATGAGCAGTTCTTC
few,TRBV5-1,15,TRBJ2-7,-,CASSLRIAGSYEQYF,TGCGCCAGCAGCTTGCGGATCGCAGGGTCCTACGAGCAGTACTTC
-,TRBV5-1,14,TRBJ2-7,TRBD1,CASSSGTANYEQYF,TGCGCCAGCAGCTCCGGGACAGCAAACTACGAGCAGTACTTC
-,TRBV6-5,11,TRBJ1-2,TRBD1,CASGQGGGYTF,TGTGCCAGCGGGCAGGGGGGTGGCTACACCTTC
-,TRBV6-1,18,TRBJ2-1,TRBD2,CASSEFGTSWLRANEQFF,TGTGCCAGCAGTGAATTTGGGACTAGCTGGCTGAGGGCCAATGAGCAGTTCTTC
-,TRBV30,15,TRBJ1-1,-,CAWSPFYTRNTEAFF,TGTGCCTGGAGTCCCTTCTATACCCGGAACACTGAAGCTTTCTTT
-,TRBV19,17,TRBJ1-5,TRBD1,CASSIGQGSHSNQPQHF,TGTGCCAGTAGTATCGGACAGGGGAGTCATAGCAATCAGCCCCAGCATTTT
few,TRBV2,14,TRBJ2-2,-,CASQYSKFTGELFF,TGTGCCAGCCAATACAGTAAATTCACCGGGGAGCTGTTTTTT
few,TRBV6-1,15,TRBJ1-6,-,CASSEQTGINSPLHF,TGTGCCAGCAGTGAACAGACAGGAATTAATTCACCCCTCCACTTT
few,TRBV2,14,TRBJ1-5,-,CASSGNRANQPQHF,TGTGCCAGCAGTGGCAACAGGGCAAATCAGCCCCAGCATTTT
-,TRBV7-9,13,TRBJ2-2,-,CASSLGAPGELFF,TGTGCCAGCAGCTTAGGCGCACCCGGGGAGCTGTTTTTT
once,TRBV18,12,TRBJ1-1,-,CASSPLSGEAFF,TGTGCCAGCTCACCTTTGTCAGGCGAAGCTTTCTTT
-,TRBV2,14,TRBJ2-1,TRBD2,CASSPASGFNEQFF,TGTGCCAGCAGTCCGGCTAGCGGATTCAATGAGCAGTTCTTC
once,TRBV28,16,TRBJ2-7,TRBD2,CASSSPAGGILYEQYF,TGTGCCAGCAGTTCCCCAGCGGGAGGGATTCTCTACGAGCAGTACTTC
-,TRBV5-1,16,TRBJ2-3,TRBD2,CASSLLAGGYTDTQYF,TGCGCCAGCAGCCTCCTAGCGGGGGGCTACACAGATACGCAGTATTTT
-,TRBV5-1,16,TRBJ1-1,TRBD1,CASSFGQGRFGTEAFF,TGCGCCAGCAGCTTTGGACAGGGGCGATTTGGGACTGAAGCTTTCTTT
few,TRBV5-1,14,TRBJ1-6,-,CASSPGGGRSPLHF,TGCGCCAGCAGCCCGGGCGGAGGGAGGTCACCCCTCCACTTT
-,TRBV6-1,14,TRBJ2-7,TRBD1,CASRVTGDSYEQYF,TGTGCCAGCAGGGTAACAGGGGACTCCTACGAGCAGTACTTC
-,TRBV6-1,13,TRBJ2-7,TRBD1,CASSERTGSEQYF,TGTGCCAGCAGTGAAAGGACAGGGAGCGAGCAGTACTTC